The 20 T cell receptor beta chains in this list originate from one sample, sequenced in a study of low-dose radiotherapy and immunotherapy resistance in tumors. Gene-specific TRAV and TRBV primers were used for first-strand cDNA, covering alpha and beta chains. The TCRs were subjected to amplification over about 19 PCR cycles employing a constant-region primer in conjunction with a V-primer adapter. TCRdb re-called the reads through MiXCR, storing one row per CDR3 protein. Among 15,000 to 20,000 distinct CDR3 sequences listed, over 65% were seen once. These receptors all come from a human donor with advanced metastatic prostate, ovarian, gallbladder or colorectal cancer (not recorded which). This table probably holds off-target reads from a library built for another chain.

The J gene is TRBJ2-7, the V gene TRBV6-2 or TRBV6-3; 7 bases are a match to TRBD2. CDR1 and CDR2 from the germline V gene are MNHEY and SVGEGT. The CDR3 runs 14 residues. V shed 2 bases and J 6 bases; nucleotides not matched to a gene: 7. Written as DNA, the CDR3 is TGTGCCAGCAGTTACCCGGGAGGTGTAAGCGAGCAGTACTTC. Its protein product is CASSYPGGVSEQYF.

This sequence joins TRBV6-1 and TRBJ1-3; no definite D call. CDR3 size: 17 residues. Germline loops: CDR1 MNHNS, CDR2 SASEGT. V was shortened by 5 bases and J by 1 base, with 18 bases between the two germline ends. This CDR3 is CASSYPLGSNSGNTIYF. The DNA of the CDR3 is TGTGCCAGCAGTTATCCGCTCGGGTCTAATTCTGGAAACACCATATATTTT.

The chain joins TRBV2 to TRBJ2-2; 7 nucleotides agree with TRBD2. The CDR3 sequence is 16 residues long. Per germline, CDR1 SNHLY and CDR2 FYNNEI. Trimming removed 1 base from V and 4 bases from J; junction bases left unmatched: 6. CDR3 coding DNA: TGTGCCAGCAGTGAAGGGGGGGGGTTGATCACCGGGGAGCTGTTTTTT. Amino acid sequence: CASSEGGGLITGELFF.

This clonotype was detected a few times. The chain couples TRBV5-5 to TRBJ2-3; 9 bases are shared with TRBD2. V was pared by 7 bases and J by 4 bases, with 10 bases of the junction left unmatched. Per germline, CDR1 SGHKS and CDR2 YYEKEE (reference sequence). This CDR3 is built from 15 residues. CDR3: CASASPGLAADTQYF. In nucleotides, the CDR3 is TGTGCCAGCGCGTCCCCGGGACTAGCCGCAGATACGCAGTATTTT.

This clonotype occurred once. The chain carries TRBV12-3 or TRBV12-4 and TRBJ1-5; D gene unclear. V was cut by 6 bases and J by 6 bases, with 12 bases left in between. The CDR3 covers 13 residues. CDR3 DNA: TGTGCCAGCAGAATGGCCGGTAGTCAGCCCCAGCATTTT. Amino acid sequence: CASRMAGSQPQHF.

The CDR3 DNA sequence: TGTGCCAGCAGTTACGGCGGTTCGCAGGGACAGGGCGCTGAAGCTTTCTTT. It yields the protein CASSYGGSQGQGAEAFF. The chain has TRBV6-6 and TRBJ1-1, with TRBD1 matching 9 bases. The germline V gene encodes CDR1 MNHNY and CDR2 SVGAGI (reference sequence). V lost 2 bases and J lost 6; bases outside the gene matches: 13. This CDR3 comprises 17 residues.

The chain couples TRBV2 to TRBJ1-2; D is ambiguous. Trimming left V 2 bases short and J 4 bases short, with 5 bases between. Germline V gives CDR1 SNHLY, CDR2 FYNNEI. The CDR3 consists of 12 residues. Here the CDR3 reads CASSEQSYGYTF. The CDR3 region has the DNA TGTGCCAGCAGTGAACAGTCCTATGGCTACACCTTC.

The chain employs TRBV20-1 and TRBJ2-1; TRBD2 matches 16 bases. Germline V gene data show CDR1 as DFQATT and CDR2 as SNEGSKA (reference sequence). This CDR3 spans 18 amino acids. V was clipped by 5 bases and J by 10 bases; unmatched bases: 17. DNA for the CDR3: TGCAGTGCTTTACCGGGACTAGCGGGAGGGCCTGCCCCCCGAGAGCAGTTCTTC. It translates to CSALPGLAGGPAPREQFF.

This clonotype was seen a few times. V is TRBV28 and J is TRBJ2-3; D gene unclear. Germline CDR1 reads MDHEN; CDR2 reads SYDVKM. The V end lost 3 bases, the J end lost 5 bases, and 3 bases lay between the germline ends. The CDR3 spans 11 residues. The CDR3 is CASSLLDTQYF. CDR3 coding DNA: TGTGCCAGCAGTTTGCTAGATACGCAGTATTTT.

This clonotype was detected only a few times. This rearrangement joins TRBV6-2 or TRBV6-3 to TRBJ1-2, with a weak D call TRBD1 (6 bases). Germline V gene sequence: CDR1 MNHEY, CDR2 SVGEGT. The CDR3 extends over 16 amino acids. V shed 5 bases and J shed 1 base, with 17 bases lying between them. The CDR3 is CASSQRTGTNNYGYTF. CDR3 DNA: TGTGCCAGCAGTCAAAGGACCGGGACAAATAACTATGGCTACACCTTC.

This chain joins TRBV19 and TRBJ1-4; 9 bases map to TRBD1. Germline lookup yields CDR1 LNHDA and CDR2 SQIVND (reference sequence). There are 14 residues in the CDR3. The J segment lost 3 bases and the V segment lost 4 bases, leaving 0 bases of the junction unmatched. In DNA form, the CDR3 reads TGTGCCAGTAGTAGGACAGGGGCTAATGAAAAACTGTTTTTT. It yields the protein CASSRTGANEKLFF.

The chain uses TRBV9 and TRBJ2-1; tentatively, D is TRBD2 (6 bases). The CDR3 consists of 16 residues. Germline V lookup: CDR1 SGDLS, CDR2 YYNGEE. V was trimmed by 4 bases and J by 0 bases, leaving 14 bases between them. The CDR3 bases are TGTGCCAGCAGCTCTCGGAGGGCACTCTCCTACAATGAGCAGTTCTTC. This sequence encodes CASSSRRALSYNEQFF.

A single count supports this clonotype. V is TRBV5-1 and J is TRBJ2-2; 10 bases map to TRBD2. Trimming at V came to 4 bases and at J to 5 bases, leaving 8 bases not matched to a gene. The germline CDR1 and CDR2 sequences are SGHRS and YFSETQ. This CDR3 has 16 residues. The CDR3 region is CASSLFTSGNTGELFF. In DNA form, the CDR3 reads TGCGCCAGCAGCCTTTTTACTAGCGGGAATACCGGGGAGCTGTTTTTT.

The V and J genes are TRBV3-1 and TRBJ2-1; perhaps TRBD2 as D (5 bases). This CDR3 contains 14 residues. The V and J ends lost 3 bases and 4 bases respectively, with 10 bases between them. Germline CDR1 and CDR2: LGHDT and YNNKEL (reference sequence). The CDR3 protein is CASSQTLAYNEQFF. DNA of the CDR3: TGTGCCAGCAGCCAGACGCTAGCTTACAATGAGCAGTTCTTC.

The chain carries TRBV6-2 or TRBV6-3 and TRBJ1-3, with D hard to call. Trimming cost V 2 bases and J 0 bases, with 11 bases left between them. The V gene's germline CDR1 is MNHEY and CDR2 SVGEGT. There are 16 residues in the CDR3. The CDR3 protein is CASSYSSFASGNTIYF. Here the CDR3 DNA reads TGTGCCAGCAGTTACAGTAGCTTCGCCTCTGGAAACACCATATATTTT.

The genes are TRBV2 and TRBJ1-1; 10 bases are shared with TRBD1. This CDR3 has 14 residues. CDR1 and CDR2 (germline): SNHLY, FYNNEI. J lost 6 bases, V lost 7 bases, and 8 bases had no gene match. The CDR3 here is CASTGTGAIAEAFF. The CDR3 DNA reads TGTGCCAGCACGGGGACAGGGGCGATCGCTGAAGCTTTCTTT.

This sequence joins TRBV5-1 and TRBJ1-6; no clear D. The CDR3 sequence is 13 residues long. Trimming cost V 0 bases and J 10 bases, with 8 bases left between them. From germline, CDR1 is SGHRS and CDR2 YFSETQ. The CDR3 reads CASSLDGGSPLHF. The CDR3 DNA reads TGCGCCAGCAGCTTGGACGGAGGGTCACCCCTCCACTTT.

The CDR3 region has the DNA TGTGCCAGCACCCTAGGCCTGGCTAGCGGGAGGGAGTTCTTC. It encodes CASTLGLASGREFF. The chain is built from TRBV12-3 or TRBV12-4 and TRBJ2-1, with 12 positions matching TRBD2. The trim removed 7 bases at V and 14 bases at J, leaving 12 bases unmatched. The CDR3 spans 14 residues.

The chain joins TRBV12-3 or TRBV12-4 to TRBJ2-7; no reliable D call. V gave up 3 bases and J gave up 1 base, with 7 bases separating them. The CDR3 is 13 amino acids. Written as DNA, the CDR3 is TGTGCCAGCAGTTTTGGGCAGTCCTACGAGCAGTACTTC. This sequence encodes CASSFGQSYEQYF.

Here the CDR3 reads CASSPREMGESRQPQHF. Written as DNA, the CDR3 is TGTGCCAGCTCACCAAGAGAGATGGGGGAGTCTCGTCAGCCCCAGCATTTT. The V gene is TRBV18, the J gene TRBJ1-5, with TRBD1 as a possible D gene (5 bases). Between the trimmed V and J ends, which lost 2 bases and 6 bases, there was a span of 20 bases. The CDR3 loop spans 17 amino acids. CDR1 and CDR2 (germline): KGHSH, LQKENI.